This T cell receptor beta chain was documented in a study of T cell responses to AZD1222 COVID-19 vaccine. The study's findings and limits: There were vaccine-associated CD4 TCRs across spike, dominant at 160-218 and 743-854. The donor group comprised mostly white British people and more females; the analysis possibly underestimated clonal diversity. Only a handful of AZD1222 recipients, more than 5 in all, had baseline seropositivity.

Germline CDR1 is MNHEY and CDR2 is SVGAGI. The CDR3 contains 16 residues. Unmatched junction bases numbered 5, after V lost 2 bases and J lost 8 bases. Profiling relied on immunoSEQ multiplex PCR, and the TCRdb table lists in-frame clones only, not all of them. The profile shows 100,000 or so clones, nearly 95% of them singletons. This clone appeared once. Its target is unknown. The specimen was peripheral blood, collected on day 0 of AZD1222 vaccination. The source is an adult in good health. The V call is TRBV6-5, the J call TRBJ2-1; 14 bases are shared with TRBD2. The chain's CDR3 is CASSYGLAGGSDEQFF. CDR3 DNA: TGTGCCAGCAGTTACGGACTAGCGGGAGGATCGGATGAGCAGTTCTTC.